The clone carrying this T cell receptor (beta chain) was detected once. The antigen is undetermined. This CDR3 comprises 16 residues. From germline, CDR1 is SGHTA and CDR2 FQGTGA. V was trimmed by 3 bases and J by 3 bases, leaving 17 bases between them. The sample comes from a study of cytomegalovirus exposure and HLA in healthy donors. Study-wide findings and caveats: The classifier reportedly diagnosed cytomegalovirus status with high specificity and sensitivity.

This PCR relied on a set of 60 Vbeta primers and 13 Jbeta primers. Source study methods: Roughly 80 million unique TCR beta chains, roughly 11 million of them shared, were counted by a later analysis. The repertoire was sequenced with immunoSEQ multiplex PCR; TCRdb's copy has only in-frame clones and lacks some. The DNA was the basis for D and trimming; V, J and clone size are from that table. The sample carries around 270,000 clones, 75% to 85% recorded once. Input material: PBMCs. V gene TRBV7-3 combines with J gene TRBJ1-1; D call uncertain. The sequence was collected from a girl aged 2 to 10 in good health and CMV-seronegative. Here the CDR3 reads CASSFDTRSADTEAFF. The CDR3 DNA reads TGTGCCAGCAGCTTCGATACCCGCTCGGCGGACACTGAAGCTTTCTTT.